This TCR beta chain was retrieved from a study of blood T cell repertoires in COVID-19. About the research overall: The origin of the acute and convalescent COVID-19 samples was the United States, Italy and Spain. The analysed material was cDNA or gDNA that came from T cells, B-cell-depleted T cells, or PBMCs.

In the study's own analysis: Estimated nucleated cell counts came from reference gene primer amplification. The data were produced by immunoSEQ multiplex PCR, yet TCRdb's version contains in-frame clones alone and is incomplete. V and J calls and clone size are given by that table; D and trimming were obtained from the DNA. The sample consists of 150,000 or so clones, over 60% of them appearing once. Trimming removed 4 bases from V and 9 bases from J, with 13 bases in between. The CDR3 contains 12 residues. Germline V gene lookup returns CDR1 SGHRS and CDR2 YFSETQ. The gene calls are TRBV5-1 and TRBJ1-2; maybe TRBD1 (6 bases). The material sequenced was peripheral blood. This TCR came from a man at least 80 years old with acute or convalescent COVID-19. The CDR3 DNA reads TGCGCCAGCAGCCCGGACAGTGACAGCTACACCTTC. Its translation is CASSPDSDSYTF.